These T cell receptor beta chains were read from a single sample in a study of vaccination and CD4 T cells after COVID-19. MiXCR, run by TCRdb on the PCR reads, gives a single entry per CDR3 protein. Here the sample spans just under 20,000 distinct CDR3 sequences, around 40% being singletons. These receptors have no identified antigens. This material consisted of CD4+ T cells from blood, cultured in vitro, taken before SARS-CoV-2 vaccination. These TCRs come from a human donor who received a COVID-19 vaccine. CDR3s include the opening cysteine and the closing phenylalanine or tryptophan. Fields, in order: V gene, D gene, J gene, CDR3 protein. The D gene is left open where the match is weak.

TRBV21-1,NA,TRBJ2-2,CASRLAPQGAPGELFF
TRBV6-2/TRBV6-3,NA,TRBJ1-5,CASSYSRGAGKPQHF
TRBV2,TRBD1,TRBJ1-5,CASSQQGRQNQPQHF
TRBV4-1,TRBD1,TRBJ2-5,CASSQIRDRGQETQYF
TRBV27,NA,TRBJ2-1,CASSTSGLGYNEQFF
TRBV12-3/TRBV12-4,TRBD1,TRBJ1-6,CASSSPTGSSYNSPLHF
TRBV7-2,NA,TRBJ1-1,CASSLEGVRGGAEAFF
TRBV20-1,NA,TRBJ1-1,CSARKEGGHTEAFF
TRBV3-1,NA,TRBJ2-5,CASSQDTTQETQYF
TRBV19,NA,TRBJ2-2,CASSRGGDNTGELFF
TRBV6-1,TRBD1,TRBJ2-1,CASSDAGRGPYNEQFF
TRBV14,NA,TRBJ1-4,CASSQDHLNEKLFF
TRBV24-1,TRBD2,TRBJ2-1,CATSEQRGPNEQFF
TRBV7-9,NA,TRBJ1-6,CASSPPGGAHNSPLHF
TRBV27,NA,TRBJ2-1,CASRSVVEQFF
TRBV11-3,NA,TRBJ1-1,CASSLATVHTEAFF
TRBV30,TRBD2,TRBJ2-3,CAWTSGGADTDTQYF
TRBV7-3,NA,TRBJ1-1,CASSSTGGSTEAFF
TRBV5-4,NA,TRBJ2-2,CASSLGVSNTGELFF
TRBV12-3/TRBV12-4,NA,TRBJ1-2,CASSLSRDDGYTF
TRBV2,NA,TRBJ1-3,CASSITGSSGNTIYF
TRBV5-1,TRBD1,TRBJ1-1,CASSGGTATEAFF
TRBV6-1,TRBD2,TRBJ2-5,CASSPDAGGTGQETQYF
TRBV15,NA,TRBJ1-3,CATSRDKSGNTIYF
TRBV20-1,NA,TRBJ1-2,CSARIGQQANYGYTF
TRBV2,NA,TRBJ1-2,CASSEIPGPNYGYTF
TRBV9,NA,TRBJ2-5,CASSSTGRGETQYF
TRBV30,NA,TRBJ1-5,CAWSVGQNDQPQHF
TRBV6-5,NA,TRBJ2-7,CASSYSTQGLHEQYF
TRBV7-3,TRBD1,TRBJ2-5,CASSSVRGQTQYF
TRBV20-1,NA,TRBJ1-1,CSAPRGGWTEAFF
TRBV19,NA,TRBJ1-1,CASSISRNTEAFF
TRBV21-1,NA,TRBJ2-5,CASSKVSNGGDRTQETQYF
TRBV2,TRBD1,TRBJ1-2,CAIGQEGYTF
TRBV5-4,NA,TRBJ2-3,CASSFGGGLDTQYF
TRBV10-1,NA,TRBJ1-1,CASSESGGTEAFF
TRBV2,TRBD1,TRBJ1-1,CASRPRTGRNTEAFF
TRBV30,TRBD2,TRBJ2-7,CAWEPGLAPHEQYF
TRBV6-5,NA,TRBJ1-2,CASSSPNLNYGYTF
TRBV20-1,NA,TRBJ2-7,CSAPTVSGNPYEQYF
TRBV20-1,NA,TRBJ1-5,CSARASRGAGWGNQPQHF
TRBV7-8,NA,TRBJ1-4,CASSLGRQSGGEKLFF
TRBV24-1,NA,TRBJ1-2,CATSATDGYHGYTF
TRBV6-1,TRBD1,TRBJ1-4,CASSLGQGVGTNEKLFF
TRBV12-3/TRBV12-4,NA,TRBJ1-1,CASSVHPGVTEAFF
TRBV2,NA,TRBJ1-1,CASSVPGNTEAFF
TRBV29-1,NA,TRBJ2-7,CSVVNPGNSYEQYF
TRBV3-1,TRBD2,TRBJ2-2,CASSRGLVIGELFF
TRBV20-1,NA,TRBJ1-3,CSASEVRSGNTIYF
TRBV5-1,NA,TRBJ2-3,CASSLAGGPTDTQYF
TRBV10-3,NA,TRBJ1-2,CAISIQHSQGYYGYTF
TRBV24-1,TRBD2,TRBJ2-5,CATSDLKPGTSGETQYF